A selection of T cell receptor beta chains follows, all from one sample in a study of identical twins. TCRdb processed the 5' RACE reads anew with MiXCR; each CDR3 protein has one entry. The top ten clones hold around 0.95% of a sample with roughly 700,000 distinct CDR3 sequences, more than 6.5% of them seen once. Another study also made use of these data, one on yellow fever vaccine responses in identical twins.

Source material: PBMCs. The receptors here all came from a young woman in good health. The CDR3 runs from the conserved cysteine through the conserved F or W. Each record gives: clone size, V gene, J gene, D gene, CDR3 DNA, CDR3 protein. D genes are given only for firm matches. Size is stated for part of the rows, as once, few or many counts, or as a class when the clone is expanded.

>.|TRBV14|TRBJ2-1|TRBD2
TGTGCCAGCAGTACACCGGGACTAGCGGGCCCATTCTCCTACAATGAGCAGTTCTTC
CASSTPGLAGPFSYNEQFF
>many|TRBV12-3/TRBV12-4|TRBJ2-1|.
TGTGCCAGCAGTGGCGGGGACTCCTCTCGGAATGAGCAGTTCTTC
CASSGGDSSRNEQFF
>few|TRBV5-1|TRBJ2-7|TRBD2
TGCGCCAGCAGCGCTGGTAGCGGGAGCTACGAGCAGTACTTC
CASSAGSGSYEQYF
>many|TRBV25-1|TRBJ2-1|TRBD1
TGTGCCAGCAGTGAGGGACAGGGCGAGCAGTTCTTC
CASSEGQGEQFF
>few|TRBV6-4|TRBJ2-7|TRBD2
TGTGCCAGCAATCGGACTAGCGGGGGATACGAGCAGTACTTC
CASNRTSGGYEQYF
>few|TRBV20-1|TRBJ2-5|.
TGCAGTGCTTGGACCCGTGAGACCCAGTACTTC
CSAWTRETQYF
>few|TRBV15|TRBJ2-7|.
TGTGCCACCAGCAGAGGCGGGACCCCCGGCGAGCAGTACTTC
CATSRGGTPGEQYF
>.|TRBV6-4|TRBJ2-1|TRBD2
TGTGCCAGCAGCGCGCTAGCGGGAGGAACTTACAATGAGCAGTTCTTC
CASSALAGGTYNEQFF
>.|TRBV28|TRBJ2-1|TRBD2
TGTGCCAGCAGTTTCAGTAGCGGGAGGGGCTCCTACAATGAGCAGTTCTTC
CASSFSSGRGSYNEQFF
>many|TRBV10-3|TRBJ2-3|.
TGTGCCATCGGGGGGCGCACAGATACGCAGTATTTT
CAIGGRTDTQYF
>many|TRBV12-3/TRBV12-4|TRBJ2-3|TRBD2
TGTGCCAGCAGTTTATATTCATCGGGACTAGCGGGAGCTAGCACAGATACGCAGTATTTT
CASSLYSSGLAGASTDTQYF
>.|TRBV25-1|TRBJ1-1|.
TGTGCCAGCAGTGAATCGCGCGGAATGAACACTGAAGCTTTCTTT
CASSESRGMNTEAFF
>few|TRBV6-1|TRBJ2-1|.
TGTGCCAGCAGTCTCCGGGGCTACCACAATGAGCAGTTCTTC
CASSLRGYHNEQFF
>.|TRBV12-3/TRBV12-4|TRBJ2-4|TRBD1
TGTGCCAGCAGTTCCACCAGGACAGGGGAGGCCAAAAACATTCAGTACTTC
CASSSTRTGEAKNIQYF
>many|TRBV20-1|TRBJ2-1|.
TGCAGTGCTAGAGTTGCATCCCCCTCCTACAATGAGCAGTTCTTC
CSARVASPSYNEQFF
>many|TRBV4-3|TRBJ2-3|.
TGCGCCAGCAGCCAGGATCTCATCTGGACAGATACGCAGTATTTT
CASSQDLIWTDTQYF
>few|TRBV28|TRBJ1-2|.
TGTGCCAGTGTTTCCAACAGGGTTGGGACTGGGGATGGCTACACCTTC
CASVSNRVGTGDGYTF
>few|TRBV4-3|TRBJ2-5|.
TGCGCCAGCAGCCAAGATTGGGAGCCTGAAGAGACCCAGTACTTC
CASSQDWEPEETQYF
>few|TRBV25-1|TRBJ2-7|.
TGTGCCAGCAGTGACACGAGGGAACAGGGAGGCTACGAGCAGTACTTC
CASSDTREQGGYEQYF
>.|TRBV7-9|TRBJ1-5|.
TGTGCCAGCAGCCTAAGTAGCAGGGCCCAGCATTTT
CASSLSSRAQHF
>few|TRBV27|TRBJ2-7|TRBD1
TGTGCCAGCAGTCCCCCCCGACAGGGGGCCCTTAAGGGACCCTACGAGCAGTACTTC
CASSPPRQGALKGPYEQYF
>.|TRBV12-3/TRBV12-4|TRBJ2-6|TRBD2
TGTGCCAGCGCCTCCCTAGCGGGCAATGGGGCCAACGTCCTGACTTTC
CASASLAGNGANVLTF
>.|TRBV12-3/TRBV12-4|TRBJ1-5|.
TGTGCCAGCAGTTTAGTCGGGTACAATCAGCCCCAGCATTTT
CASSLVGYNQPQHF
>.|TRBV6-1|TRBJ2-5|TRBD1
TGTGCCAGCAGTCCACCTCGAATGGGGTACAGGGGGAAGGAGACCCAGTACTTC
CASSPPRMGYRGKETQYF